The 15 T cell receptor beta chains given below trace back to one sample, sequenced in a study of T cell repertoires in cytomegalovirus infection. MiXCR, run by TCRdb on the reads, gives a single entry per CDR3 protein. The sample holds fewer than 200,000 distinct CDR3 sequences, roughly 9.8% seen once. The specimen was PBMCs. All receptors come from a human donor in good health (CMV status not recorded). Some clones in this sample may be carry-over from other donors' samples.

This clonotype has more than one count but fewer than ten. The DNA of the CDR3 is TGTGCCAGCAGCAAGCCCCTAGCGGACTCCTACAATGAGCAGTTCTTC. This codes for CASSKPLADSYNEQFF. V and J are TRBV7-4 and TRBJ2-1; 7 bases are a match to TRBD2. Germline loops: CDR1 SGHVT, CDR2 SQSDAQ. V lost 5 bases, J lost 0 bases, and 7 bases stayed unmatched. The CDR3 spans 16 residues.

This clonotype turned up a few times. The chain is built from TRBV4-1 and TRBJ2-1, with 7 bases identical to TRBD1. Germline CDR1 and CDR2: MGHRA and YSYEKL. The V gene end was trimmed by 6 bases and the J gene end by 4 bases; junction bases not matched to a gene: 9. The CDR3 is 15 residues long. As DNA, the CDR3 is TGCGCCAGCAGTCCATCCGGGACAGCGTACAATGAGCAGTTCTTC. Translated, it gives CASSPSGTAYNEQFF.

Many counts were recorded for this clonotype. Here the CDR3 reads CASSYGGSGLNEQFF. The DNA for the CDR3 is TGTGCCAGCAGTTACGGCGGGAGCGGTCTGAATGAGCAGTTCTTC. The V and J genes are TRBV28 and TRBJ2-1, with 7 bases aligning to TRBD2. The V segment lost 4 bases and the J segment 7 bases; nucleotides outside the gene matches: 10. The CDR3 has 15 residues. Germline V gives CDR1 MDHEN, CDR2 SYDVKM.

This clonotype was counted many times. The CDR3 nucleotides read TGTGCCAGCAGTTTATTTCCTAGCGGAGGTTACAATGAGCAGTTCTTC. Amino acid sequence: CASSLFPSGGYNEQFF. The chain employs TRBV27 and TRBJ2-1, with 7 positions matching TRBD2. Trimming removed 1 base from V and 4 bases from J; junction bases left unmatched: 7. Germline V gene sequence: CDR1 MNHEY, CDR2 SMNVEV (reference sequence). This CDR3 has 16 amino acids.

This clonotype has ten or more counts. CDR3: CASSLLGTQSSYNEQFF. The CDR3 DNA reads TGTGCCAGCAGCTTGCTCGGGACTCAGAGCTCCTACAATGAGCAGTTCTTC. The chain is built from TRBV7-8 and TRBJ2-1; D is perhaps TRBD2 (6 bases). The CDR3 length is 17 residues. Trimming cost V 3 bases and J 0 bases, with 15 bases left between them. Looked up from germline, CDR1 is SGHVS and CDR2 is FQNEAQ.

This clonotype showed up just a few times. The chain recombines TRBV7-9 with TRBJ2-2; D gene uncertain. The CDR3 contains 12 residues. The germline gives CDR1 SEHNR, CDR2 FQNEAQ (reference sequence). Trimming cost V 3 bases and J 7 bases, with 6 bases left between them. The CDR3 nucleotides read TGTGCCAGCAGCTTCGCCGGCGGGGAGCTGTTTTTT. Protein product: CASSFAGGELFF.

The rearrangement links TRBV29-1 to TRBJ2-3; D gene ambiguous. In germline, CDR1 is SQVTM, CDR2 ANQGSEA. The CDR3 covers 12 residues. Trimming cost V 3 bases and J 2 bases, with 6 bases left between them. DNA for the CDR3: TGCAGCGTTGACAAGCCCACAGATACGCAGTATTTT. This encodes CSVDKPTDTQYF.

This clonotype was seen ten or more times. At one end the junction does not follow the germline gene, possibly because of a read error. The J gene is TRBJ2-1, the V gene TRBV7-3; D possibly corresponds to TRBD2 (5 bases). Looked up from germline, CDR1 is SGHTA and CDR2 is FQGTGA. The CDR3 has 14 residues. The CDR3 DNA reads TGTGCCAGCAGCCTCAGACTATCCTTCAATGAGCAGTTCTTC. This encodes CASSLRLSFNEQFF.

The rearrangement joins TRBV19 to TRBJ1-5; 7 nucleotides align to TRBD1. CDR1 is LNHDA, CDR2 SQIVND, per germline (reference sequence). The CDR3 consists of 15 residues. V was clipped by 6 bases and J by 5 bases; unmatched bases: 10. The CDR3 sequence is CASREVTGRHQPQHF. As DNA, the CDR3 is TGTGCCAGTAGAGAAGTGACAGGGAGGCATCAGCCCCAGCATTTT.

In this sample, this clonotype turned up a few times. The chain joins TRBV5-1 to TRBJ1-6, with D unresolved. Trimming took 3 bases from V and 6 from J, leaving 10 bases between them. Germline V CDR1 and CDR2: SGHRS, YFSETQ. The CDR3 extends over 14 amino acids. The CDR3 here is CASSYEQSNSPLHF. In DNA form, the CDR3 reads TGCGCCAGCAGCTATGAACAGAGTAATTCACCCCTCCACTTT. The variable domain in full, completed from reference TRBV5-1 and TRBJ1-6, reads KAGVTQTPRYLIKTRGQQVTLSCSPISGHRSVSWYQQTPGQGLQFLFEYFSETQRNKGNFPGRFSGRQFSNSRSEMNVSTLELGDSALYLCASSYEQSNSPLHFGNGTRLTVT.

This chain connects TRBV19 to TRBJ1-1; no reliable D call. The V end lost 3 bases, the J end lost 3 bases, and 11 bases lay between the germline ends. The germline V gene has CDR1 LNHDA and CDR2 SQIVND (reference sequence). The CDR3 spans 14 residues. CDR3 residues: CASSIFFGDTEAFF. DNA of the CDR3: TGTGCCAGTAGTATTTTCTTCGGAGACACTGAAGCTTTCTTT.

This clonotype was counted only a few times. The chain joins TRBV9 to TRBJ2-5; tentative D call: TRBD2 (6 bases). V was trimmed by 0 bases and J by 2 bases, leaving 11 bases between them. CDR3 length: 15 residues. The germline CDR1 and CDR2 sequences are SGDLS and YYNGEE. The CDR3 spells CASSVEGGTQETQYF. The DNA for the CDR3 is TGTGCCAGCAGCGTAGAAGGCGGGACTCAAGAGACCCAGTACTTC.

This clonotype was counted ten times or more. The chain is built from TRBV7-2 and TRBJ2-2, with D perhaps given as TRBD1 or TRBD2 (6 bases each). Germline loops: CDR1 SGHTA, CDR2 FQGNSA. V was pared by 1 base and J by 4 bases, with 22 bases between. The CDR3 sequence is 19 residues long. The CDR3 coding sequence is TGTGCCAGCAGCTTAGAGGGGAGGATGACAGGACCGAGCACCGGGGAGCTGTTTTTT. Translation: CASSLEGRMTGPSTGELFF.

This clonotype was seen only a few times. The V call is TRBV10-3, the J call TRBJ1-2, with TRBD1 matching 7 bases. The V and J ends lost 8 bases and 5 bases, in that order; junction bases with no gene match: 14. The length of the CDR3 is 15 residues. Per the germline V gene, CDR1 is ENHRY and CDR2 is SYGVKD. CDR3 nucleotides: TGTGCCATCCCGAAGATGACAGGGAGAGAATATGGCTACACCTTC. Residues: CAIPKMTGREYGYTF.

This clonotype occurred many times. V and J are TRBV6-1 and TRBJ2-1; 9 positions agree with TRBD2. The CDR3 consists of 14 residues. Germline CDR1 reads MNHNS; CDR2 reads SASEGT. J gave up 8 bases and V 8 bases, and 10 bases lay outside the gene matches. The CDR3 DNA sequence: TGTGCCAGCCCGAGGCGGGGGGGCTTCGATGAGCAGTTCTTC. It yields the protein CASPRRGGFDEQFF.